This passage covers 14 T cell receptor beta chains from one sample sequenced in a study of T cell repertoires in cytomegalovirus infection. From the reads, TCRdb called clonotypes with MiXCR, one entry per CDR3 protein. The sample lists approximately 250,000 distinct CDR3 sequences, 9.1% occurring once. Sequencing was done on a sample of PBMCs. Receptors originate from a human donor in good health (CMV status not recorded). Some clones in this sample may be carry-over from other donors' samples.

This clonotype turned up a few times. The rearrangement joins TRBV20-1 to TRBJ1-2; the match to TRBD1 covers 9 bases. Losses at the gene ends were 1 base for V and 5 bases for J; bases not matched to a gene: 5. The CDR3 contains 14 residues. Germline V CDR1 and CDR2: DFQATT, SNEGSKA (reference sequence). The CDR3 region has the DNA TGCAGTGCTAGAGGGACAGGGGTAGAATATGGCTACACCTTC. Encoded protein: CSARGTGVEYGYTF.

This clonotype was seen a handful of times. This chain uses TRBV28 with TRBJ2-7; 8 positions agree with TRBD1. The CDR3 totals 13 residues. J gave up 9 bases and V 7 bases, and 11 bases lay outside the gene matches. Germline loops: CDR1 MDHEN, CDR2 SYDVKM. The CDR3 coding sequence is TGTGCCAGCACCTTCGCAGGGGGCTCCCCGCAGTACTTC. Its translation: CASTFAGGSPQYF.

This clonotype has ten or more counts. The chain employs TRBV7-2 and TRBJ1-2; D ambiguous. Germline loops: CDR1 SGHTA, CDR2 FQGNSA. The length of the CDR3 is 14 residues. Deletions cut 1 base from V and 7 bases from J, with 13 bases between. CDR3 nucleotides: TGTGCCAGCAGCTTAGAAGGGTTAAAGTCTGGCTACACCTTC. As protein: CASSLEGLKSGYTF.

The chain couples TRBV7-8 to TRBJ2-3; TRBD1 aligns across 10 bases. The CDR3 is made up of 15 amino acids. The V and J ends lost 10 bases and 3 bases, in that order; junction bases with no gene match: 10. In germline, CDR1 is SGHVS, CDR2 FQNEAQ. CDR3 protein: CATHRRTGGTDTQYF. The DNA of the CDR3 is TGTGCCACCCATAGAAGGACAGGGGGGACAGATACGCAGTATTTT.

This clonotype showed up just once. This chain links TRBV7-9 with TRBJ1-1; the match to TRBD1 covers 8 bases. The CDR3 is 16 residues long. V lost 1 base, J lost 4 bases, and 8 bases stayed unmatched. Germline-derived CDR1 and CDR2 are SEHNR and FQNEAQ (reference sequence). The CDR3 DNA reads TGTGCCAGCAGCTTAGGGCCAGGGGGCTGGGGCACTGAAGCTTTCTTT. Protein: CASSLGPGGWGTEAFF. Based on the CDR3 plus reference TRBV7-9 and TRBJ1-1, the full variable domain is DTGVSQNPRHKITKRGQNVTFRCDPISEHNRLYWYRQTLGQGPEFLTYFQNEAQLEKSRLLSDRFSAERPKGSFSTLEIQRTEQGDSAMYLCASSLGPGGWGTEAFFGQGTRLTVV.

This clonotype was observed many times. The gene calls are TRBV2 and TRBJ2-3; 8 positions agree with TRBD1. The CDR3 consists of 15 residues. Germline V CDR1 and CDR2: SNHLY, FYNNEI. Germline trimming cut 5 bases from V and 1 base from J; bases unmatched to any gene: 5. CDR3 residues: CASSRTGMGTDTQYF. The CDR3 coding sequence is TGTGCCAGCAGTCGGACAGGGATGGGCACAGATACGCAGTATTTT.

This clonotype was seen ten or more times. This rearrangement joins TRBV6-1 to TRBJ1-5, with 7 bases aligning to TRBD1. After removal of 5 bases from V and 2 bases from J, the junction contained 12 bases not matched to a gene. Germline CDR1 is MNHNS and CDR2 is SASEGT. This CDR3 has 17 amino acids. Here the CDR3 reads CASSPAPRQGGNQPQHF. DNA of the CDR3: TGTGCCAGCAGTCCAGCCCCCAGACAGGGAGGCAATCAGCCCCAGCATTTT.

This clonotype has only a few counts. The chain joins TRBV30 to TRBJ1-2; no firm D call. The V end was cut by 3 bases, the J end by 4 bases, with 15 bases between. The CDR3 length is 14 residues. The germline V gene has CDR1 GTSNPN and CDR2 SVGIG (reference sequence). The CDR3 coding sequence is TGTGCCTGGAGCATTGGGATCTCTTCCTATGGCTACACCTTC. Amino acids: CAWSIGISSYGYTF.

This clonotype was observed at least ten times. The chain is built from TRBV7-2 and TRBJ2-6, with D possibly called TRBD1 or TRBD2 (5 bases each). Germline CDR1 reads SGHTA; CDR2 reads FQGNSA. The CDR3 totals 15 residues. V was cut by 8 bases and J by 0 bases, with 11 bases left in between. CDR3: CASRDGNSGANVLTF. CDR3 coding DNA: TGTGCCAGCCGGGACGGGAACTCTGGGGCCAACGTCCTGACTTTC.

This clonotype was counted ten times or more. The germline gene is not matched at one end of the junction; a read error may be the cause. V is TRBV28 and J is TRBJ2-1; D ambiguous. Germline CDR1 is MDHEN and CDR2 is SYDVKM. The CDR3 contains 14 residues. DNA of the CDR3: TGTGCCAGCAGTCCAAAACAGATCTGGGAAGTATCGATCTTC. The encoded protein is CASSPKQIWEVSIF.

In this sample, this clonotype turned up many times. V is TRBV7-2 and J is TRBJ1-4; 9 bases align to TRBD1. V shed 5 bases and J 10 bases; nucleotides not matched to a gene: 11. The germline V gene encodes CDR1 SGHTA and CDR2 FQGNSA. The CDR3 covers 15 residues. CDR3 sequence: CASSLTPGQGGKLFF. For the CDR3, the DNA is TGTGCCAGCAGCCTGACTCCGGGACAGGGTGGAAAACTGTTTTTT.

This clonotype was found many times. The rearrangement links TRBV28 to TRBJ1-1, with a tentative D call TRBD1 (6 bases). Germline values: CDR1 MDHEN, CDR2 SYDVKM. V lost 8 bases to trimming and J lost 1 base, with 20 bases between them. The CDR3 runs 16 residues. CDR3 amino acids: CASGSFWGAQNTEAFF. DNA of the CDR3: TGTGCCAGCGGCTCTTTTTGGGGGGCCCAGAACACTGAAGCTTTCTTT.

This clonotype was seen a handful of times. V is TRBV6-2 or TRBV6-3 and J is TRBJ1-1; 7 bases fit TRBD1. CDR3 size: 15 residues. The trim removed 6 bases at V and 0 bases at J, leaving 7 bases unmatched. Germline CDR1 MNHEY, CDR2 SVGEGT. CDR3 bases: TGTGCCAGCAGGCCACAGGGGAAAATGAACACTGAAGCTTTCTTT. Its protein product is CASRPQGKMNTEAFF.

The chain is built from TRBV4-3 and TRBJ1-2; D is ambiguous. CDR1 and CDR2 (germline): LGHNA, YSLEER. The CDR3 has 14 amino acids. V was shortened by 0 bases and J by 2 bases, with 7 bases between the two germline ends. The DNA for the CDR3 is TGCGCCAGCAGCCAAGATCAGGTGAACTATGGCTACACCTTC. The encoded protein is CASSQDQVNYGYTF.